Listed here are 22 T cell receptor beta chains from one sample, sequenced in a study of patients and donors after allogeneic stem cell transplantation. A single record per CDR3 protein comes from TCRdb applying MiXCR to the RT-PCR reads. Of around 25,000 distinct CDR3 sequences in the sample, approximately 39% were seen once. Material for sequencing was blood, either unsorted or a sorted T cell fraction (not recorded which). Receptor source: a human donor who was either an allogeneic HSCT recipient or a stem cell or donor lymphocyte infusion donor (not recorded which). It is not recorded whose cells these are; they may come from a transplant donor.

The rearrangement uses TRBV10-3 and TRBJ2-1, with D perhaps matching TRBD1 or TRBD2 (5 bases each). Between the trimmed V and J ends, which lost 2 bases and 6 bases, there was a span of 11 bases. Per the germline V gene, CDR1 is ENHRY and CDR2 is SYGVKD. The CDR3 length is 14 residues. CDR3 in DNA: TGTGCCATCAGTGAGACCCCTGGGGGCAATGAGCAGTTCTTC. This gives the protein CAISETPGGNEQFF.

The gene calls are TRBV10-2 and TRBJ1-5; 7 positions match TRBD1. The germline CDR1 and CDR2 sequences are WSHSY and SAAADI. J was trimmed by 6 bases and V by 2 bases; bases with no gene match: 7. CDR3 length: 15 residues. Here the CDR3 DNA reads TGCGCCAGCAGTGAGGTGACAGGGAGGGCTCAGCCCCAGCATTTT. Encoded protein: CASSEVTGRAQPQHF.

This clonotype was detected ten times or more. This CDR3 is CASSQENIQYF. The CDR3 nucleotides read TGTGCCAGCAGCCAAGAAAACATTCAGTACTTC. The chain is built from TRBV4-2 and TRBJ2-4; unclear D gene. Trimming removed 0 bases at V and 6 bases at J, with 0 bases between. Per germline, CDR1 LGHNA and CDR2 YNFKEQ. This CDR3 spans 11 amino acids.

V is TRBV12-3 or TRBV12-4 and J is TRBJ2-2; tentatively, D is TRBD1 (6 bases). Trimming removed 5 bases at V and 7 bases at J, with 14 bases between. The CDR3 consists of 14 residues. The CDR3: CASSKGHRHGELFF. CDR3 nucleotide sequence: TGTGCCAGCAGTAAGGGACACCGACACGGGGAGCTGTTTTTT.

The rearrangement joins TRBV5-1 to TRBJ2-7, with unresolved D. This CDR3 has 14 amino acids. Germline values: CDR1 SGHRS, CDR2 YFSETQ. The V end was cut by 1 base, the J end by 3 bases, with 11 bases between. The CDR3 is CASSLRLSSYEQYF. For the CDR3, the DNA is TGCGCCAGCAGCTTGAGACTCAGTAGCTACGAGCAGTACTTC.

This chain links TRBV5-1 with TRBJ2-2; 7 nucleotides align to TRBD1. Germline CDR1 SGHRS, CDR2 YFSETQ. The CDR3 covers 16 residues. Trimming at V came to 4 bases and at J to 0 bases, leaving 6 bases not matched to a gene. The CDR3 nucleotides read TGCGCCAGCAGCCCTTACAGGGGTCCGAACACCGGGGAGCTGTTTTTT. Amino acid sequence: CASSPYRGPNTGELFF.

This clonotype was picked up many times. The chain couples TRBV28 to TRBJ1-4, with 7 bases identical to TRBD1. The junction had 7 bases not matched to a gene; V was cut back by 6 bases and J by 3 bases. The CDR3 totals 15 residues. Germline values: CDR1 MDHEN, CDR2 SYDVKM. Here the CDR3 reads CASRSQGVANEKLFF. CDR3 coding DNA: TGTGCCAGCAGATCGCAGGGGGTGGCTAATGAAAAACTGTTTTTT.

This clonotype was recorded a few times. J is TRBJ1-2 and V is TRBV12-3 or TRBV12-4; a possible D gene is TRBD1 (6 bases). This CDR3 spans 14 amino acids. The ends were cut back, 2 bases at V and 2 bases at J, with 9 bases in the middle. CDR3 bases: TGTGCCAGCAGTTTATCCCAGGGGAACTATGGCTACACCTTC. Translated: CASSLSQGNYGYTF.

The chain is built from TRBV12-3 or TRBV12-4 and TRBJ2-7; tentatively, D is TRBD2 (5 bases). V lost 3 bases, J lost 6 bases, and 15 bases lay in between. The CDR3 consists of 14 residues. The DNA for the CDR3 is TGTGCCAGCAGTTTGTTGACTACCTGGGGCGAGCAGTACTTC. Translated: CASSLLTTWGEQYF.

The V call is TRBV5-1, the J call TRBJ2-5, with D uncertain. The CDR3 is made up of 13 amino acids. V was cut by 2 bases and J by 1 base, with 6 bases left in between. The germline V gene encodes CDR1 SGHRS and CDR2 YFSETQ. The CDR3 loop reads CASSLRTQETQYF. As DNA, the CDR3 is TGCGCCAGCAGCTTAAGGACCCAAGAGACCCAGTACTTC.

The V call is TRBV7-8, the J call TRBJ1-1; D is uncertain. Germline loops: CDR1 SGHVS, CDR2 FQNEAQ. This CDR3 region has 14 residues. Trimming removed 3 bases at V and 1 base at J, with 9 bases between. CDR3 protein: CASSFLAPNTEAFF. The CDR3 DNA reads TGTGCCAGCAGCTTTCTGGCACCGAACACTGAAGCTTTCTTT.

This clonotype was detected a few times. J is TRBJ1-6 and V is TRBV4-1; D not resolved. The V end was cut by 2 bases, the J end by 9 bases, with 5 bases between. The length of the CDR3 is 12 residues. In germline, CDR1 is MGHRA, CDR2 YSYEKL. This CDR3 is CASSQPASPLHF. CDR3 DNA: TGCGCCAGCAGCCAACCCGCTTCACCCCTCCACTTT.

The CDR3: CASSLQWNTEAFF. DNA of the CDR3: TGTGCCAGCAGCTTACAATGGAACACTGAAGCTTTCTTT. The chain recombines TRBV7-9 with TRBJ1-1, with D unresolved. Per germline, CDR1 SEHNR and CDR2 FQNEAQ (reference sequence). Trimming removed 2 bases from V and 1 base from J, with 5 bases in between. There are 13 residues in the CDR3. Variable domain in full (rest from reference TRBV7-9 and TRBJ1-1): DTGVSQNPRHKITKRGQNVTFRCDPISEHNRLYWYRQTLGQGPEFLTYFQNEAQLEKSRLLSDRFSAERPKGSFSTLEIQRTEQGDSAMYLCASSLQWNTEAFFGQGTRLTVV.

The CDR3 DNA sequence: TGTGCCAGTAGTCTCCTGACAGTCGCTAATGAAAAACTGTTTTTT. As protein: CASSLLTVANEKLFF. The chain is built from TRBV19 and TRBJ1-4; tentatively, D is TRBD1 (5 bases). The V gene's germline CDR1 is LNHDA and CDR2 SQIVND (reference sequence). The V end lost 5 bases, the J end lost 3 bases, and 13 bases lay between the germline ends. The CDR3 has 15 residues.

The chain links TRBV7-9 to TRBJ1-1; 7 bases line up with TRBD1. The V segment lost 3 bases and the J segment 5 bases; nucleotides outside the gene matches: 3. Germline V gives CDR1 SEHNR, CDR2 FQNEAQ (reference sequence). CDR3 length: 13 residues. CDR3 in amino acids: CASSFGGQTEAFF. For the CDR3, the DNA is TGTGCCAGCAGCTTCGGGGGACAGACTGAAGCTTTCTTT.

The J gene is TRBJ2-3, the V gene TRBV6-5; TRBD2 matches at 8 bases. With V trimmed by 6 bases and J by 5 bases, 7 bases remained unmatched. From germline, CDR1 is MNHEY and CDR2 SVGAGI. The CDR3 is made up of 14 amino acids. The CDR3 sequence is CASSKTGGGDTQYF. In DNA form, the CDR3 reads TGTGCCAGCAGCAAGACGGGGGGGGGAGATACGCAGTATTTT.

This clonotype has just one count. Written as DNA, the CDR3 is TGTGCCAGCAGCTTAGCCCCTGGGACAGCGAACTATGGCTACACCTTC. Residues: CASSLAPGTANYGYTF. The chain uses TRBV7-9 and TRBJ1-2, with 7 bases identical to TRBD1. This CDR3 has 16 residues. The ends lost 0 bases at V and 2 bases at J; junction bases unmatched: 6. Germline V CDR1 and CDR2: SEHNR, FQNEAQ (reference sequence).

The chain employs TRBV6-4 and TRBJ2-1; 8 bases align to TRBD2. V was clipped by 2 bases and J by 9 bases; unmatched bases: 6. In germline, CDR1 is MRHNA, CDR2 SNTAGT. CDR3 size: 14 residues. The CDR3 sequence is CASSDRPGLGEQFF. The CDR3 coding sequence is TGTGCCAGCAGTGACAGACCGGGACTAGGTGAGCAGTTCTTC.

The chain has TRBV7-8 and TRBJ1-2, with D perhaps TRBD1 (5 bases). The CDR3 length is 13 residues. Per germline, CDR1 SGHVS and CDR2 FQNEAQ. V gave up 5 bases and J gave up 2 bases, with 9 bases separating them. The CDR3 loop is CASSVDKNYGYTF. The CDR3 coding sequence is TGTGCCAGCAGCGTGGACAAGAACTATGGCTACACCTTC. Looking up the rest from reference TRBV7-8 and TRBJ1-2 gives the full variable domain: GAGVSQSPRYKVAKRGQDVALRCDPISGHVSLFWYQQALGQGPEFLTYFQNEAQLDKSGLPSDRFFAERPEGSVSTLKIQRTQQEDSAVYLCASSVDKNYGYTFGSGTRLTVV.

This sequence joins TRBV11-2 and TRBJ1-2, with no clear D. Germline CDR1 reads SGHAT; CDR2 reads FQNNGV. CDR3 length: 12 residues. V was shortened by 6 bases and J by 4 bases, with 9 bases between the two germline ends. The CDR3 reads CASSATFYGYTF. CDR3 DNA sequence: TGTGCCAGCAGTGCGACCTTCTATGGCTACACCTTC.

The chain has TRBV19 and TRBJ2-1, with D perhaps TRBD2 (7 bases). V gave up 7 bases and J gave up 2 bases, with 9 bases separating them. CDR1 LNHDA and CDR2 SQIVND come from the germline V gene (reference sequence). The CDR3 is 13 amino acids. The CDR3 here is CASMGGPYNEQFF. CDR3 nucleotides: TGTGCCAGTATGGGGGGGCCCTACAATGAGCAGTTCTTC.

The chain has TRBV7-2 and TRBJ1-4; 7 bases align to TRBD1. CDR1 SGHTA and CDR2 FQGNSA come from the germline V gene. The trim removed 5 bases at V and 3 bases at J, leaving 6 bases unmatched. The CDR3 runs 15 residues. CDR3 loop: CASSIDRVANEKLFF. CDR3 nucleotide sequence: TGTGCCAGCAGCATCGACAGGGTGGCTAATGAAAAACTGTTTTTT.